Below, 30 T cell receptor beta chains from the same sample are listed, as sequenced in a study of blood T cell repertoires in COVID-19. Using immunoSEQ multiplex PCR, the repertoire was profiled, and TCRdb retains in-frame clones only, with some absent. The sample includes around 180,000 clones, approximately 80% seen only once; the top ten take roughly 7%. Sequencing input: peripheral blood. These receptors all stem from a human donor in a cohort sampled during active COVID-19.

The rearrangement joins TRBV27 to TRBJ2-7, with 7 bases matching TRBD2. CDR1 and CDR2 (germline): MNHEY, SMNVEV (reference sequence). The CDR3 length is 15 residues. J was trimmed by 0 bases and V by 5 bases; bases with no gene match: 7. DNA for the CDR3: TGTGCCAGCAGTATCAGCGGGAAGACCTCCTACGAGCAGTACTTC. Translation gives CASSISGKTSYEQYF.

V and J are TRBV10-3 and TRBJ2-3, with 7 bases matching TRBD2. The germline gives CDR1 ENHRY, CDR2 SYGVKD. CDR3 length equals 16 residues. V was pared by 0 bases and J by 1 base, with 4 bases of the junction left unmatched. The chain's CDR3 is CAISESRAGGTDTQYF. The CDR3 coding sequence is TGTGCCATCAGTGAGTCGAGGGCGGGGGGCACAGATACGCAGTATTTT.

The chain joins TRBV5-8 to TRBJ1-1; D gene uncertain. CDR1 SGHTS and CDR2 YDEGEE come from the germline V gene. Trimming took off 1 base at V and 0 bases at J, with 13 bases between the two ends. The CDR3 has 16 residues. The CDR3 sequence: CASSLLITRLNTEAFF. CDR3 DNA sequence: TGTGCCAGCAGCTTGTTAATCACACGCCTGAACACTGAAGCTTTCTTT.

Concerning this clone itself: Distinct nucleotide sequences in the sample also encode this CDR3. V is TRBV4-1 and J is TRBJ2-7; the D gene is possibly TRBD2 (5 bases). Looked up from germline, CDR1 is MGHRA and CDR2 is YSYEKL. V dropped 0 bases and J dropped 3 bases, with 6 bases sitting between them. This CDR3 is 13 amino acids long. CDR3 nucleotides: TGCGCCAGCAGCCAAGATCGGGGCTACGAGCAGTACTTC. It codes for CASSQDRGYEQYF.

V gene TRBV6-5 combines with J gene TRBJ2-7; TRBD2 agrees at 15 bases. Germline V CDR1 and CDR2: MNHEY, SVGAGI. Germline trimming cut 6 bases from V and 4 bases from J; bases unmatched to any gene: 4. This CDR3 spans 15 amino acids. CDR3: CASRVGLAGGYEQYF. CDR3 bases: TGTGCCAGCAGGGTGGGACTAGCGGGGGGTTACGAGCAGTACTTC.

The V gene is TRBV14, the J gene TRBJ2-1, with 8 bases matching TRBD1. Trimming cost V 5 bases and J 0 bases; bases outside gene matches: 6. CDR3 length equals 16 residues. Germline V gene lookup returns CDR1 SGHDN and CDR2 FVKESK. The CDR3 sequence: CASSIRTGSSYNEQFF. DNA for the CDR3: TGTGCCAGCAGCATCCGGACAGGGAGCTCCTACAATGAGCAGTTCTTC.

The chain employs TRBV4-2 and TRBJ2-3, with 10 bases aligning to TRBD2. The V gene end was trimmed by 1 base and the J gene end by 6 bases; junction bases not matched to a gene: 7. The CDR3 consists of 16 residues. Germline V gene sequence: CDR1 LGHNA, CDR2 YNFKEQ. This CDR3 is CASSQVSGGASDTQYF. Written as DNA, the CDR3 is TGTGCCAGCAGCCAAGTAAGCGGGGGGGCTTCCGATACGCAGTATTTT.

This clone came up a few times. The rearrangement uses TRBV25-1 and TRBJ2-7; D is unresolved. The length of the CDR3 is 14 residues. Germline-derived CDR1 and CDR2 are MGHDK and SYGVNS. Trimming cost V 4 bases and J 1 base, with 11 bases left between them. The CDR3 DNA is TGTGCCAGCAGTGTGGCGGTAAATTCCTACGAGCAGTACTTC. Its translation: CASSVAVNSYEQYF.

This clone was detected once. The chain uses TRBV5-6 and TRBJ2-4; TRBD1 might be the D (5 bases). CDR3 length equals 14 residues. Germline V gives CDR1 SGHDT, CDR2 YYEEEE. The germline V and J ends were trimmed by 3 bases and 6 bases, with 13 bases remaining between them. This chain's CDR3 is CASSSGLLTNIQYF. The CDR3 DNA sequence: TGTGCCAGCAGCTCAGGGTTATTGACAAACATTCAGTACTTC.

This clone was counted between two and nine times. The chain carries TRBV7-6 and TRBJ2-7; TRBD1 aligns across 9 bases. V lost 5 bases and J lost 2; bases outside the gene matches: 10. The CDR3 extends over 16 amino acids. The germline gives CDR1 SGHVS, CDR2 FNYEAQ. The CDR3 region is CASSLSRGQGTYEQYF. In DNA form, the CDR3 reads TGTGCCAGCAGCCTAAGCCGGGGACAGGGTACCTACGAGCAGTACTTC.

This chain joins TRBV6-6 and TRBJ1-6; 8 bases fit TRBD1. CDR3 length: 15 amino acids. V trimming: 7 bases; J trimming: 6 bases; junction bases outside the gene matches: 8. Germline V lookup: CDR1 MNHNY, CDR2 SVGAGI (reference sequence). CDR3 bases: TGTGCCAGCACTAAGGACAGGGTGGGTAATTCACCCCTCCACTTT. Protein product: CASTKDRVGNSPLHF.

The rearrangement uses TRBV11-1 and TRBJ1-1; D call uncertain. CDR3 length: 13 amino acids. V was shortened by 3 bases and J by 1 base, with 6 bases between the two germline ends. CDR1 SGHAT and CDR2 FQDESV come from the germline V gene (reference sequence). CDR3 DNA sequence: TGTGCCAGCAGCTTTCAGGCGAACACTGAAGCTTTCTTT. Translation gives CASSFQANTEAFF.

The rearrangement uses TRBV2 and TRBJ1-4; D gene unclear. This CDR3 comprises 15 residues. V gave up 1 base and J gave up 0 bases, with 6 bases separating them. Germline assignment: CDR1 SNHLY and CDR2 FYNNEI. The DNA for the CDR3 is TGTGCCAGCAGTGAAGACGGTGCAACTAATGAAAAACTGTTTTTT. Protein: CASSEDGATNEKLFF.

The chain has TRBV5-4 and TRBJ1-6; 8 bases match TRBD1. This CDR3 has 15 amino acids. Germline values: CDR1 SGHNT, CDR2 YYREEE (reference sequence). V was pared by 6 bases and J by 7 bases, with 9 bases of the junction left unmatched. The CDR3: CASTRTGSTNSPLHF. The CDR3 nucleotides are TGTGCCAGCACCCGGACAGGGTCTACGAATTCACCCCTCCACTTT.

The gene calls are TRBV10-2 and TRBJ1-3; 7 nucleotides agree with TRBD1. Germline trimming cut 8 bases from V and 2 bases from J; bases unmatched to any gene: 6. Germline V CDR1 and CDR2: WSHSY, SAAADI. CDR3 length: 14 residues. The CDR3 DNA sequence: TGCGCCAGCGGCGAACAGGGGCCTGGAAACACCATATATTTT. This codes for CASGEQGPGNTIYF.

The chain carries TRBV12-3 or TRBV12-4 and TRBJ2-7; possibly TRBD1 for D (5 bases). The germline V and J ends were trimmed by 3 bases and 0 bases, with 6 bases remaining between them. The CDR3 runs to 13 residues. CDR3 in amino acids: CASSFDSSYEQYF. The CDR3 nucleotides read TGTGCCAGCAGTTTCGACAGCTCCTACGAGCAGTACTTC.

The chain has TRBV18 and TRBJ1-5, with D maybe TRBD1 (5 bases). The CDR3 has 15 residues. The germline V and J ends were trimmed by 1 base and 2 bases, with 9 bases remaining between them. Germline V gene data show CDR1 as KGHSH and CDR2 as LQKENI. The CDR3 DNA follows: TGTGCCAGCTCACCACTTTCGGGGGGCAATCAGCCCCAGCATTTT. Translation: CASSPLSGGNQPQHF.

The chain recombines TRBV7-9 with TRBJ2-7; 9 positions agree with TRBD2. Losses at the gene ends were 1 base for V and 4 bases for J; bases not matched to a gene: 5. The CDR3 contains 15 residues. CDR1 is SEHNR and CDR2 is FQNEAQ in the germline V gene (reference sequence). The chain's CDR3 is CASSLGGGAWYEQYF. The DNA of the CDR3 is TGTGCCAGCAGCTTAGGCGGGGGGGCTTGGTACGAGCAGTACTTC.

The CDR3 DNA reads as TGTGCCAGCAGTGAGACGCGGGGGGGAACTCAGCCCCAGCATTTT. It encodes CASSETRGGTQPQHF. This chain links TRBV6-1 with TRBJ1-5, with TRBD1 as a possible D gene (5 bases). Looked up from germline, CDR1 is MNHNS and CDR2 is SASEGT. The CDR3 is 15 amino acids. The V and J ends lost 3 bases and 6 bases respectively, with 15 bases between them.

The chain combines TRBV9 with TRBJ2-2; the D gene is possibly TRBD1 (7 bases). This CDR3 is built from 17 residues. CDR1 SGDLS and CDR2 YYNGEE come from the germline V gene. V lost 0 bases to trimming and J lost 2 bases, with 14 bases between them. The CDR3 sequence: CASSVAGRGVNTGELFF. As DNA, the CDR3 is TGTGCCAGCAGCGTAGCTGGCAGGGGGGTCAACACCGGGGAGCTGTTTTTT. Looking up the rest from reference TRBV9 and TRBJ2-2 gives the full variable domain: DSGVTQTPKHLITATGQRVTLRCSPRSGDLSVYWYQQSLDQGLQFLIQYYNGEERAKGNILERFSAQQFPDLHSELNLSSLELGDSALYFCASSVAGRGVNTGELFFGEGSRLTVL.

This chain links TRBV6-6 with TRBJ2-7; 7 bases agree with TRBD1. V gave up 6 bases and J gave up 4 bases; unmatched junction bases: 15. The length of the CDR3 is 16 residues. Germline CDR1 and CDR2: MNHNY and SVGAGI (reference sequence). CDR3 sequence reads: CASSPAGTDFGYEQYF. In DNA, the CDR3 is TGTGCCAGCAGCCCAGCCGGGACAGACTTTGGTTACGAGCAGTACTTC.

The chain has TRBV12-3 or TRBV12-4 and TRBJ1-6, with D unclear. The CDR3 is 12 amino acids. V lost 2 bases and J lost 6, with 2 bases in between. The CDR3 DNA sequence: TGTGCCAGCAGTTTACGTAATTCACCCCTCCACTTT. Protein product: CASSLRNSPLHF.

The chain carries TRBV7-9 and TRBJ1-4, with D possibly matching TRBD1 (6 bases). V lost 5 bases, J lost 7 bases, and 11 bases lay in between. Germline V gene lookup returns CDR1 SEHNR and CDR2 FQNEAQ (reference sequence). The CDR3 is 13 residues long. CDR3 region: CASSTGQGEKLFF. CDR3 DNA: TGTGCCAGCAGCACAGGGCAAGGTGAAAAACTGTTTTTT.

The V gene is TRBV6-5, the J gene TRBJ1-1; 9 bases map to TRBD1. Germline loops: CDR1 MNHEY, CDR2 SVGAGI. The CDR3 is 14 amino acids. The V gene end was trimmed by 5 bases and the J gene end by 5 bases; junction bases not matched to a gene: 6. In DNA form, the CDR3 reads TGTGCCAGCAGTACAACAGGGGGCCGAACTGAAGCTTTCTTT. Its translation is CASSTTGGRTEAFF.

The CDR3 sequence: CASSEAGYYGYTF. As DNA, the CDR3 is TGTGCCAGCAGTGAAGCTGGCTACTATGGCTACACCTTC. This sequence joins TRBV6-1 and TRBJ1-2, with D uncertain. V was trimmed by 0 bases and J by 3 bases, leaving 5 bases between them. The CDR3 is 13 residues long. Germline CDR1 and CDR2: MNHNS and SASEGT.

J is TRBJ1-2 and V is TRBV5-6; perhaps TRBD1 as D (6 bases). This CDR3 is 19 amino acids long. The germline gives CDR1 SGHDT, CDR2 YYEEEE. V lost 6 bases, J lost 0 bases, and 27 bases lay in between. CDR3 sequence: CASTIVGRGWDTANYGYTF. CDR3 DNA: TGTGCCAGCACCATTGTGGGGAGGGGCTGGGACACCGCTAACTATGGCTACACCTTC.

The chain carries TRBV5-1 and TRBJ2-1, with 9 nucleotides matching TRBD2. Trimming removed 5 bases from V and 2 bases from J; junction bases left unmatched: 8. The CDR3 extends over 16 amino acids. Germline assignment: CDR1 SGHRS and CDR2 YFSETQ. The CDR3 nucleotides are TGCGCCAGCAGAATTAGCGGGGGTCCACCCTACAATGAGCAGTTCTTC. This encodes CASRISGGPPYNEQFF.

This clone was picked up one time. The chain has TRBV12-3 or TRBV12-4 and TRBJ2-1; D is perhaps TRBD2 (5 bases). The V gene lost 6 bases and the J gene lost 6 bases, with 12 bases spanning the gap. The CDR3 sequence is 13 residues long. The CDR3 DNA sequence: TGTGCCAGCAGACTAGGACCATTCAATGAGCAGTTCTTC. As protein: CASRLGPFNEQFF.

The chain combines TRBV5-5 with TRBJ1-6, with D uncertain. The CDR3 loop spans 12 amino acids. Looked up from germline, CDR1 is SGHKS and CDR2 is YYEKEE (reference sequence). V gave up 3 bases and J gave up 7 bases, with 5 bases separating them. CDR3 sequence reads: CASSSQNSPLHF. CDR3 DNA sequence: TGTGCCAGCAGCTCCCAGAATTCACCCCTCCACTTT. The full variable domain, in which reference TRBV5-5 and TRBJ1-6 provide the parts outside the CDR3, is DAGVTQSPTHLIKTRGQQVTLRCSPISGHKSVSWYQQVLGQGPQFIFQYYEKEERGRGNFPDRFSARQFPNYSSELNVNALLLGDSALYLCASSSQNSPLHFGNGTRLTVT.

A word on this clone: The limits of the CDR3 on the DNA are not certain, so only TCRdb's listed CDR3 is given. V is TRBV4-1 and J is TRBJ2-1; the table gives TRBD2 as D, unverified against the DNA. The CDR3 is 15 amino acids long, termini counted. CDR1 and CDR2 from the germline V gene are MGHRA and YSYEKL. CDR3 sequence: CASSPERGGLFWQFF.